One sample yielded the 5 T cell receptor beta chains listed below, sequenced in a study of breast tumors, draining lymph nodes, adjacent tissues. TCRdb independently ran MiXCR on the multiplex PCR reads; one entry per CDR3 protein. The table shows around 230,000 distinct CDR3 sequences, with less than 40% occurring only once. Axillary draining lymph nodes of breast cancer patients supplied the node samples. Sequenced: axillary lymph node tissue. The source is a female donor with breast cancer. Some clones in this sample may be carry-over from other donors' samples.

This clonotype was seen repeatedly, ten times or more. The chain is built from TRBV20-1 and TRBJ2-3; 8 bases agree with TRBD1. This CDR3 comprises 15 residues. Germline assignment: CDR1 DFQATT and CDR2 SNEGSKA (reference sequence). With 3 bases clipped from V and 9 bases from J, the junction kept 14 bases outside the gene matches. The CDR3 nucleotides read TGCAGTGCTAGTGCCGGACAGGGAGTCGTGTTGACGCAGTATTTT. Residues: CSASAGQGVVLTQYF.

This clonotype was recorded many times. CDR3 in DNA: TGCAGTGCGATCAAGATTGCTAATGAAAAACTGTTTTTT. Translating it yields CSAIKIANEKLFF. V is TRBV20-1 and J is TRBJ1-4; D unresolved. CDR1 and CDR2 from the germline V gene are DFQATT and SNEGSKA (reference sequence). This CDR3 spans 13 amino acids. With 6 bases removed from V and 3 bases from J, the gap between germline ends came to 11 bases.

The chain uses TRBV6-6 and TRBJ2-5; D unclear. The CDR3 runs to 16 residues. Between the trimmed V and J ends, which lost 5 bases and 5 bases, there was a span of 21 bases. Germline CDR1 reads MNHNY; CDR2 reads SVGAGI (reference sequence). CDR3 protein: CASSHEDEGPRETQYF. In nucleotides, the CDR3 is TGTGCCAGCAGTCACGAGGATGAAGGTCCCCGGGAGACCCAGTACTTC.

This clonotype occurred once. The missing conserved phenylalanine or tryptophan at the end of this CDR3 makes a read error likely. The genes are TRBV2 and TRBJ2-7; D might be TRBD1 (5 bases). This CDR3 spans 15 amino acids. CDR1 is SNHLY and CDR2 is FYNNEI in the germline V gene. The CDR3 loop reads CAGSEALGAFYEQYL. The CDR3 coding sequence is TGTGCCGGCAGTGAAGCGCTTGGGGCCTTCTACGAGCAGTACCTC.

This clonotype was observed at least ten times. V and J are TRBV2 and TRBJ2-1, with D perhaps TRBD2 (6 bases). The germline CDR1 and CDR2 sequences are SNHLY and FYNNEI. The CDR3 has 14 amino acids. V dropped 7 bases and J dropped 4 bases, with 14 bases sitting between them. This CDR3 is CASTGTRIYNEQFF. The DNA of the CDR3 is TGTGCCAGCACCGGGACTCGCATTTACAATGAGCAGTTCTTC.